Shown below are 22 T cell receptor beta chains from a single sample sequenced in a study of OX40 agonist ivuxolimab in advanced cancers. The library came from the immunoSEQ multiplex PCR assay. TCRdb stores this immuneACCESS table with in-frame sequences only. Part of the clones is absent; in the studies checked, under half of the shortfall reflects unresolved V genes, and no reason is known for the rest. For this sample the table gives about 31,000 clones, of which approximately 89% were detected only once. Under 30% of the sample lies in the top ten. The sample consisted of CD4+ or CD8+ T cells sorted from blood, taken in a trial of the OX40 agonist ivuxolimab. These receptors were obtained from an adult with an advanced solid tumor such as melanoma, head and neck, liver or kidney cancer.

This clone was counted only a few times. The chain couples TRBV21-1 to TRBJ2-7; no check of the table's D call, TRBD2, against the DNA was made. TRBV21-1 is flagged as a pseudogene. The CDR3 extends over 18 amino acids. This CDR3 is CASSKVPDAARYSYEQYF. In nucleotides, the CDR3 is TGTGCCAGCAGCAAAGTCCCCGACGCGGCGCGCTACTCCTACGAGCAGTACTTC.

The chain has TRBV28 and TRBJ2-1; D uncertain. This CDR3 is built from 17 residues. In germline, CDR1 is MDHEN, CDR2 SYDVKM. V was cut by 0 bases and J by 0 bases, with 12 bases left in between. In DNA form, the CDR3 reads TGTGCCAGCAGTTTATGGGGCGCGGCGAGCTCCTACAATGAGCAGTTCTTC. This codes for CASSLWGAASSYNEQFF.

The chain combines TRBV29-1 with TRBJ2-1; 9 bases are a match to TRBD1. J gave up 9 bases and V 6 bases, and 9 bases lay outside the gene matches. CDR1 and CDR2 from the germline V gene are SQVTM and ANQGSEA. The CDR3 has 13 residues. The CDR3 loop is CSVVIQGAGEQFF. The CDR3 DNA reads as TGCAGCGTCGTTATACAGGGGGCAGGTGAGCAGTTCTTC.

The J gene is TRBJ1-1, the V gene TRBV7-9; D remains ambiguous. CDR3 size: 13 residues. Germline CDR1 is SEHNR and CDR2 is FQNEAQ (reference sequence). Between the trimmed V and J ends, which lost 3 bases and 1 base, there was a span of 6 bases. The DNA for the CDR3 is TGTGCCAGCAGCTTGGCGGAGAACACTGAAGCTTTCTTT. Its protein product is CASSLAENTEAFF.

The gene calls are TRBV6-1 and TRBJ2-5, with D perhaps TRBD2 (6 bases). CDR3 length equals 15 residues. Trimming took off 7 bases at V and 4 bases at J, with 19 bases between the two ends. The germline gives CDR1 MNHNS, CDR2 SASEGT. CDR3 sequence (DNA): TGTGCCAGCACCTCACGAGGAGGGGTTCGAGAGACCCAGTACTTC. It encodes CASTSRGGVRETQYF.

The V gene is TRBV6-1, the J gene TRBJ1-1; TRBD1 might be the D (5 bases). The V gene lost 4 bases and the J gene lost 6 bases, with 15 bases spanning the gap. This CDR3 has 14 amino acids. Germline assignment: CDR1 MNHNS and CDR2 SASEGT. CDR3 nucleotides: TGTGCCAGCAGTGCCTCAGGGCTGCTGGCTGAAGCTTTCTTT. Residues: CASSASGLLAEAFF.

The chain carries TRBV6-1 and TRBJ1-2; possible D gene TRBD1, 6 bases. The length of the CDR3 is 13 residues. CDR1 and CDR2 from the germline V gene are MNHNS and SASEGT. The germline V and J ends were trimmed by 6 bases and 7 bases, with 15 bases remaining between them. CDR3 bases: TGTGCCAGCAGCTTCCAGGGAGGGGGTGGCTACACCTTC. This gives the protein CASSFQGGGGYTF.

The sample holds a few counts of this clone. V gene TRBV18 combines with J gene TRBJ1-2, with D possibly matching TRBD1 (6 bases). V was shortened by 4 bases and J by 8 bases, with 11 bases between the two germline ends. The CDR3 runs to 12 residues. Germline V gene data show CDR1 as KGHSH and CDR2 as LQKENI. The CDR3 coding sequence is TGTGCCAGCTCACAACAGGGCGCGGGCTACACCTTC. Translation: CASSQQGAGYTF.

The genes are TRBV28 and TRBJ2-3; a possible D gene is TRBD2 (6 bases). Trimming took off 6 bases at V and 5 bases at J, with 12 bases between the two ends. The germline CDR1 and CDR2 sequences are MDHEN and SYDVKM. The CDR3 is 13 amino acids. CDR3 protein: CASSGSYLDTQYF. The CDR3 region has the DNA TGTGCCAGCAGCGGGAGTTACTTAGATACGCAGTATTTT.

The gene calls are TRBV12-5 and TRBJ1-5, with D possibly matching TRBD1 (5 bases). V was pared by 3 bases and J by 9 bases, with 12 bases between. The CDR3 runs 13 residues. Germline V lookup: CDR1 LGHNT, CDR2 FRNRAP. The CDR3 region is CASGLGLQGPQHF. The CDR3 nucleotides are TGTGCTAGTGGTTTAGGCCTCCAGGGGCCCCAGCATTTT.

CDR3 sequence (DNA): TGTGCCAGCAGCGTAGGTGCAGCCTGGAGCGCCAAAAACATTCAGTACTTC. Its translation: CASSVGAAWSAKNIQYF. This chain connects TRBV9 to TRBJ2-4; D is ambiguous. CDR1 and CDR2 from the germline V gene are SGDLS and YYNGEE. The CDR3 has 17 residues. V lost 0 bases to trimming and J lost 1 base, with 14 bases between them.

This chain joins TRBV5-6 and TRBJ2-1; 8 bases agree with TRBD1. Germline lookup yields CDR1 SGHDT and CDR2 YYEEEE. Trimming cost V 0 bases and J 7 bases; bases outside gene matches: 6. This CDR3 comprises 15 residues. Here the CDR3 DNA reads TGTGCCAGCAGCTTGGTAGTCAGGGGGCGAAATGAGCAGTTCTTC. Protein product: CASSLVVRGRNEQFF.

This clone was detected only once. V and J are TRBV5-6 and TRBJ1-6, with 11 bases aligning to TRBD1. Germline-derived CDR1 and CDR2 are SGHDT and YYEEEE. With V trimmed by 2 bases and J by 8 bases, 6 bases remained unmatched. The CDR3 is 16 amino acids. CDR3 amino acids: CASSLRTGGVDSPLHF. CDR3 nucleotide sequence: TGTGCCAGCAGCTTAAGGACAGGGGGCGTTGATTCACCCCTCCACTTT.

The genes are TRBV5-4 and TRBJ1-3; D call uncertain. Germline assignment: CDR1 SGHNT and CDR2 YYREEE (reference sequence). CDR3 size: 16 residues. V was clipped by 0 bases and J by 0 bases, with 10 bases between them. CDR3 region: CASSLAGGTSGNTIYF. CDR3 nucleotides: TGTGCCAGCAGCTTGGCCGGAGGAACCTCTGGAAACACCATATATTTT.

This clone was detected a few times. The chain carries TRBV28 and TRBJ2-7; TRBD1 agrees at 8 bases. Germline V gene sequence: CDR1 MDHEN, CDR2 SYDVKM. Trimming took 6 bases from V and 4 from J; bases not matched to a gene: 11. The CDR3 is 15 residues long. CDR3 region: CASRLHGDRNYEQYF. CDR3 sequence (DNA): TGTGCCAGCAGGCTTCACGGGGACAGGAATTACGAGCAGTACTTC.

V gene TRBV11-3 combines with J gene TRBJ2-5, with 10 nucleotides matching TRBD2. In germline, CDR1 is SGHNT, CDR2 YENEEA. The V segment lost 1 base and the J segment 2 bases; nucleotides outside the gene matches: 1. The CDR3 extends over 15 amino acids. CDR3 nucleotides: TGTGCCAGCAGCTTAGCTAGCGGGAGTCAAGAGACCCAGTACTTC. Its translation: CASSLASGSQETQYF.

The chain joins TRBV11-3 to TRBJ2-3, with 10 bases identical to TRBD2. V shed 5 bases, J shed 3 bases, and the junction held 2 bases outside the gene matches. Germline V gene data show CDR1 as SGHNT and CDR2 as YENEEA. This CDR3 region has 14 residues. CDR3 sequence reads: CASSPLAGTDTQYF. Here the CDR3 DNA reads TGTGCCAGCAGCCCACTAGCGGGAACAGATACGCAGTATTTT.

This chain uses TRBV4-1 with TRBJ2-2, with D possibly TRBD1 on 6 matching bases. This CDR3 region has 15 residues. V was trimmed by 1 base and J by 4 bases, leaving 10 bases between them. Per germline, CDR1 MGHRA and CDR2 YSYEKL. The CDR3 DNA is TGCGCCAGCAGCCAAGTAAGGACAGTCACCGGGGAGCTGTTTTTT. This gives the protein CASSQVRTVTGELFF.

The chain links TRBV14 to TRBJ2-2; a weak D match, TRBD2 (6 bases). The V and J ends lost 1 base and 1 base respectively, with 10 bases between them. Per germline, CDR1 SGHDN and CDR2 FVKESK. This CDR3 has 16 amino acids. The CDR3 spells CASSQVAGWNTGELFF. The DNA of the CDR3 is TGTGCCAGCAGCCAAGTTGCGGGATGGAACACCGGGGAGCTGTTTTTT.

V gene TRBV19 combines with J gene TRBJ2-1; no reliable D call. CDR3 length equals 15 residues. The germline V gene encodes CDR1 LNHDA and CDR2 SQIVND (reference sequence). V was pared by 3 bases and J by 6 bases, with 15 bases between. As DNA, the CDR3 is TGTGCCAGTAGTATTTCCCGGACCGCCGTCAATGAGCAGTTCTTC. This gives the protein CASSISRTAVNEQFF.

The sample holds one count of this clone. This chain uses TRBV11-2 with TRBJ2-1, with D uncertain. Germline loops: CDR1 SGHAT, CDR2 FQNNGV. The V gene lost 0 bases and the J gene lost 8 bases, with 14 bases spanning the gap. The CDR3 consists of 15 residues. The CDR3 DNA follows: TGTGCCAGCAGCTTAGAAGGGTCATATGTGGATGAGCAGTTCTTC. This encodes CASSLEGSYVDEQFF.

This chain links TRBV7-8 with TRBJ2-1, with 14 bases fitting TRBD2. Germline values: CDR1 SGHVS, CDR2 FQNEAQ. V was clipped by 1 base and J by 0 bases; unmatched bases: 8. CDR3 size: 20 residues. The CDR3 bases are TGTGCCAGCAGCTTAGGCAGGGCCGGGACTAGCGGGAGCTCCTACAATGAGCAGTTCTTC. This sequence encodes CASSLGRAGTSGSSYNEQFF.